This record covers a single TCR beta chain. The antigen is undetermined. The data were taken from a study of blood T cells in healthy people across ages. Study observations and caveats: More naive CD4+ cells and higher diversity were found in long-lived than in aged donors.

Total RNA extracted from each sample amounted to at least 6 micrograms. Trimming stripped 1 base from V and 4 bases from J, with 9 bases between. This CDR3 comprises 14 residues. Germline V gives CDR1 SGHTA, CDR2 FQGNSA. It was with a sample-barcoded 5' primer and a J-beta primer mix that a second PCR of about 6 to 12 cycles was run. A tag from a template-switch adaptor with 12 random nucleotides marked each cDNA molecule. Any given sample supplied a minimum of 3 million CDR3-containing paired-end reads. TCRdb independently ran MiXCR on the 5' RACE reads; one entry per CDR3 protein. The sample holds over 1.5 million distinct CDR3 sequences, 40% to 55% seen once.

The clonotype originates from a middle-aged woman in good health. Sequenced sample: blood. The chain uses TRBV7-2 and TRBJ2-3; D unclear. CDR3 DNA: TGTGCCAGCAGCTTAGTGAAGGGTTCAGATACGCAGTATTTT. It is translated as CASSLVKGSDTQYF.